Below, 9 T cell receptor beta chains from the same sample are listed, as sequenced in a study of T cells in women clearing cervical HPV infection. This table comes from immunoSEQ multiplex PCR, and its TCRdb copy is limited to in-frame clones, with some not included. The specimen's table records more than 25,000 clones. The sequencing sample was made of blood buffy coat. The receptor set was obtained from a woman aged 18 to 75 with a cervical HPV16 infection that either progressed to CIN3+ or cleared (not recorded which).

To note about this clone: The CDR3 end is not reached by the read, which stops 3 residues before it; the germline J gene fills it in. The chain combines TRBV20-1 with TRBJ2-5; D ambiguous. Germline-derived CDR1 and CDR2 are DFQATT and SNEGSKA (reference sequence). This CDR3 contains 14 residues. Trimming left V 1 base short and J 7 bases short, with 16 bases between. The CDR3 is CSARVLSVYVTQYF. CDR3 bases read: TGCAGTGCTAGAGTATTGAGCGTGTACGTGACC.

As for this clone: The CDR3 goes on 3 residues after the read ends, and that part is filled in from the germline J gene. J is TRBJ2-1 and V is TRBV14, with 9 bases lining up with TRBD1. Germline V gene data show CDR1 as SGHDN and CDR2 as FVKESK. The V gene end was trimmed by 0 bases and the J gene end by 5 bases; junction bases not matched to a gene: 5. The CDR3 sequence is 16 residues long. The CDR3 here is CASSQEPGQGDNEQFF. The part of the CDR3 DNA that was read is TGTGCCAGCAGCCAAGAACCGGGACAGGGCGACAATGAG.

The chain's CDR3 is CASSLSRGRNYGYTF. Incomplete CDR3 DNA: TGTGCCAGCAGCTTGAGCAGGGGGCGGAACTATGGC. The V gene is TRBV11-2, the J gene TRBJ1-2; 8 bases are a match to TRBD1. The read gets to within 3 residues of the CDR3 end, and the germline J gene fills in the rest. The CDR3 is 15 residues long. Germline CDR1 reads SGHAT; CDR2 reads FQNNGV. V lost 3 bases to trimming and J lost 2 bases; unmatched junction nucleotides: 5.

The CDR3 sequence: CASSETSRIDTQYF. Partial CDR3 DNA: TGTGCCAGCAGTGAGACTAGCAGGATAGATACG. The V gene is TRBV6-1, the J gene TRBJ2-3; 7 bases align to TRBD2. With the read ending 3 residues before the CDR3 end, the germline J gene is used to fill in that end. The CDR3 covers 14 residues. The ends lost 3 bases at V and 5 bases at J; junction bases unmatched: 5. Germline V gene data show CDR1 as MNHNS and CDR2 as SASEGT.

On this clone itself: The read terminates 3 residues before the CDR3 end, so the remaining end is supplied by the germline J gene. The chain carries TRBV12-3 or TRBV12-4 and TRBJ2-3, with 7 positions matching TRBD2. With 5 bases clipped from V and 4 bases from J, the junction kept 9 bases outside the gene matches. This CDR3 contains 15 residues. The sequenced CDR3 bases are TGTGCCAGCAGTAACCCAAGCGGGACCGCAGATACG. It specifies CASSNPSGTADT. The full CDR3 protein reads CASSNPSGTADTQYF.

Concerning this clone: Read coverage stops 3 residues before the CDR3 terminus; the germline J gene supplies the remainder. The chain combines TRBV5-6 with TRBJ1-1, with a tentative D call TRBD1 (5 bases). From germline, CDR1 is SGHDT and CDR2 YYEEEE. CDR3 length: 13 residues. Trimming took 2 bases from V and 4 from J, leaving 9 bases between them. CDR3 bases read: TGTGCCAGCAGCTTAATAAGGGGCACTGAA. This encodes CASSLIRGTE. The CDR3 as a whole reads CASSLIRGTEAFF.

Worth noting for this clone: The DNA ends 3 residues before the CDR3 does, and the rest of the CDR3 is filled in from the germline J gene. This chain links TRBV11-2 with TRBJ1-1; 9 bases line up with TRBD1. After removal of 1 base from V and 3 bases from J, the junction contained 3 bases not matched to a gene. Germline lookup yields CDR1 SGHAT and CDR2 FQNNGV. This CDR3 contains 15 residues. CDR3 DNA (partial): TGTGCCAGCAGCTTAGGACAGGGGGTGGACACTGAA. Translating gives CASSLGQGVDTE. The whole CDR3 protein is CASSLGQGVDTEAFF.

Comment on this clone: Coverage ceases 3 residues before the CDR3 finishes, and the germline J gene fills in the end. The gene calls are TRBV18 and TRBJ1-2; a weak D match, TRBD1 (6 bases). Trimming shortened V by 4 bases and J by 2 bases, and 11 bases separated the two germline ends. Germline lookup yields CDR1 KGHSH and CDR2 LQKENI. This CDR3 region has 14 residues. CDR3 in amino acids: CASSLSGENYGYTF. The CDR3 bases that were read are TGTGCCAGCTCACTTTCAGGGGAGAACTATGGC.

In regard to this clone: Coverage ceases 3 residues before the CDR3 finishes, and the germline J gene fills in the end. J is TRBJ2-7 and V is TRBV5-1; D is undetermined. Looked up from germline, CDR1 is SGHRS and CDR2 is YFSETQ. The germline V and J ends were trimmed by 2 bases and 0 bases, with 3 bases remaining between them. The CDR3 is 12 amino acids. CDR3 DNA (partial): TGCGCCAGCAGCTTCAACTCCTACGAG. Translation: CASSFNSYE. The whole CDR3 region reads CASSFNSYEQYF. The whole variable domain, filled in from reference TRBV5-1 and TRBJ2-7, reads KAGVTQTPRYLIKTRGQQVTLSCSPISGHRSVSWYQQTPGQGLQFLFEYFSETQRNKGNFPGRFSGRQFSNSRSEMNVSTLELGDSALYLCASSFNSYEQYFGPGTRLTVT.